The 22 T cell receptor beta chains presented below share a single source sample, sequenced in a study of T cell responses to AZD1222 COVID-19 vaccine. Generated by immunoSEQ multiplex PCR, the TCRdb table keeps only in-frame clones and is missing some. The table shows 80,000 to 100,000 clones, with about 86% occurring only once. The material was peripheral blood, obtained 28 days after the second AZD1222 dose. The receptors here all came from an adult who received the AZD1222 COVID-19 vaccine.

The chain combines TRBV28 with TRBJ1-2, with D uncertain. V was cut by 4 bases and J by 5 bases, with 14 bases left in between. CDR1 and CDR2 from the germline V gene are MDHEN and SYDVKM. The CDR3 loop spans 14 amino acids. The CDR3 DNA reads TGTGCCAGCAGTTCTCAGGTATTATGGTATGGCTACACCTTC. As protein: CASSSQVLWYGYTF.

The chain recombines TRBV10-2 with TRBJ1-2; D is unclear. The CDR3 totals 13 residues. The V end lost 3 bases, the J end lost 8 bases, and 13 bases lay between the germline ends. Germline V gene lookup returns CDR1 WSHSY and CDR2 SAAADI. The CDR3 loop is CASSDGAALGYTF. CDR3 coding DNA: TGCGCCAGCAGTGATGGCGCTGCGTTGGGCTACACCTTC.

V and J are TRBV4-1 and TRBJ1-5; D call uncertain. The germline CDR1 and CDR2 sequences are MGHRA and YSYEKL. V lost 0 bases to trimming and J lost 3 bases, with 12 bases between them. The CDR3 totals 16 residues. The CDR3 reads CASSQDQIAINQPQHF. Written as DNA, the CDR3 is TGCGCCAGCAGCCAAGACCAGATAGCAATCAATCAGCCCCAGCATTTT.

The V and J genes are TRBV5-4 and TRBJ2-3, with D unresolved. Germline lookup yields CDR1 SGHNT and CDR2 YYREEE (reference sequence). V was shortened by 2 bases and J by 0 bases, with 4 bases between the two germline ends. This CDR3 has 13 residues. This chain's CDR3 is CASSFFSTDTQYF. The DNA of the CDR3 is TGTGCCAGCAGCTTTTTTAGCACAGATACGCAGTATTTT. Full variable domain (missing parts from reference TRBV5-4 and TRBJ2-3): ETGVTQSPTHLIKTRGQQVTLRCSSQSGHNTVSWYQQALGQGPQFIFQYYREEENGRGNFPPRFSGLQFPNYSSELNVNALELDDSALYLCASSFFSTDTQYFGPGTRLTVL.

The rearrangement uses TRBV4-3 and TRBJ2-7; 8 nucleotides agree with TRBD2. Germline CDR1 reads LGHNA; CDR2 reads YSLEER. The CDR3 contains 16 residues. With V trimmed by 0 bases and J by 4 bases, 8 bases remained unmatched. This CDR3 reads CASSQDLAGGFYEQYF. In DNA, the CDR3 is TGCGCCAGCAGCCAAGATCTGGCGGGAGGTTTTTACGAGCAGTACTTC.

The J gene is TRBJ2-7, the V gene TRBV5-1, with 11 bases that match TRBD2. CDR3 size: 17 residues. V lost 4 bases and J lost 3; bases outside the gene matches: 12. Germline-derived CDR1 and CDR2 are SGHRS and YFSETQ. CDR3 in amino acids: CASSETAGTSGIYEQYF. DNA for the CDR3: TGCGCCAGCAGCGAAACAGCTGGGACTAGCGGAATCTACGAGCAGTACTTC.

The chain recombines TRBV18 with TRBJ2-2; 9 nucleotides align to TRBD1. Germline-derived CDR1 and CDR2 are KGHSH and LQKENI. J lost 6 bases, V lost 1 base, and 9 bases had no gene match. The CDR3 has 17 residues. In DNA, the CDR3 is TGTGCCAGCTCACCACTCCTCGGGACAGGGTTGTCCGGGGAGCTGTTTTTT. It is translated as CASSPLLGTGLSGELFF.

V and J are TRBV28 and TRBJ2-1; D possibly matches TRBD1 or TRBD2 (5 bases each). The V end was cut by 0 bases, the J end by 6 bases, with 12 bases between. Germline CDR1 MDHEN, CDR2 SYDVKM. The CDR3 extends over 15 amino acids. This CDR3 reads CASSLWGAGGNEQFF. As DNA, the CDR3 is TGTGCCAGCAGTTTATGGGGTGCTGGGGGCAATGAGCAGTTCTTC.

This chain uses TRBV3-1 (or the pseudogene TRBV3-2) with TRBJ1-3, with TRBD1 matching 7 bases. V lost 1 base and J lost 0; bases outside the gene matches: 6. CDR1 is LGHDT and CDR2 is YNNKEL in the germline V gene (reference sequence). The CDR3 totals 17 residues. CDR3 DNA: TGTGCCAGCAGCCAAGGTACAGGGGCACGCTCTGGAAACACCATATATTTT. Protein: CASSQGTGARSGNTIYF.

The chain is built from TRBV6-5 and TRBJ2-7, with D perhaps matching TRBD1 (5 bases). Trimming removed 5 bases at V and 5 bases at J, with 10 bases between. The CDR3 sequence is 12 residues long. Germline V gives CDR1 MNHEY, CDR2 SVGAGI. CDR3 amino acids: CASSPGLNEQYF. The CDR3 nucleotides read TGTGCCAGCAGTCCAGGGCTCAACGAGCAGTACTTC.

This sequence joins TRBV29-1 and TRBJ2-7, with D unclear. V lost 7 bases to trimming and J lost 4 bases, with 14 bases between them. The germline CDR1 and CDR2 sequences are SQVTM and ANQGSEA. This CDR3 region has 12 residues. CDR3 in amino acids: CSAQGGDYEQYF. The CDR3 DNA follows: TGCAGCGCCCAAGGTGGGGATTACGAGCAGTACTTC.

This clone has just a few counts. This chain connects TRBV7-9 to TRBJ2-2; 10 bases map to TRBD1. There are 16 residues in the CDR3. V gave up 5 bases and J gave up 4 bases; unmatched junction bases: 7. Germline CDR1 is SEHNR and CDR2 is FQNEAQ (reference sequence). Here the CDR3 DNA reads TGTGCCAGCAGCACCCGACAGGGGGCAGGCACCGGGGAGCTGTTTTTT. The encoded protein is CASSTRQGAGTGELFF.

The chain combines TRBV28 with TRBJ1-1; tentatively, D is TRBD1 (5 bases). This CDR3 contains 14 residues. Germline V gene sequence: CDR1 MDHEN, CDR2 SYDVKM. Trimming removed 6 bases at V and 3 bases at J, with 14 bases between. CDR3 sequence reads: CASSPGGDHTEAFF. CDR3 coding DNA: TGTGCCAGCAGCCCCGGGGGGGATCACACTGAAGCTTTCTTT.

This rearrangement joins TRBV7-3 to TRBJ2-1; 7 bases map to TRBD2. The V gene's germline CDR1 is SGHTA and CDR2 FQGTGA. V lost 3 bases, J lost 6 bases, and 8 bases stayed unmatched. The CDR3 spans 15 residues. CDR3 coding DNA: TGTGCCAGCAGCTTGCCGGGAGGAGTGGGCAATGAGCAGTTCTTC. Protein sequence: CASSLPGGVGNEQFF.

A few counts support this clone. The CDR3 sequence: CASSPAGVHTQYF. The CDR3 nucleotides read TGTGCCAGCAGCCCCGCTGGGGTACATACGCAGTATTTT. The chain has TRBV3-1 (or the pseudogene TRBV3-2) and TRBJ2-3, with D hard to call. CDR1 is LGHDT, CDR2 YNNKEL, per germline (reference sequence). V was cut by 4 bases and J by 7 bases, with 12 bases left in between. This CDR3 has 13 residues.

This chain connects TRBV7-6 to TRBJ2-3; perhaps TRBD2 as D (6 bases). CDR1 and CDR2 (germline): SGHVS, FNYEAQ. The CDR3 totals 15 residues. The V and J ends lost 4 bases and 3 bases respectively, with 14 bases between them. CDR3 nucleotides: TGTGCCAGCAGCTCCCAGCCGGCGGGAACAGATACGCAGTATTTT. Translating it yields CASSSQPAGTDTQYF. The variable domain in full, with the rest retrieved from reference TRBV7-6 and TRBJ2-3, is GAGVSQSPRYKVTKRGQDVALRCDPISGHVSLYWYRQALGQGPEFLTYFNYEAQQDKSGLPNDRFSAERPEGSISTLTIQRTEQRDSAMYRCASSSQPAGTDTQYFGPGTRLTVL.

The chain links TRBV7-3 to TRBJ1-5; D gene ambiguous. Germline CDR1 reads SGHTA; CDR2 reads FQGTGA. This CDR3 comprises 14 residues. Trimming took off 2 bases at V and 8 bases at J, with 13 bases between the two ends. CDR3 nucleotide sequence: TGTGCCAGCAGCTTAGAGGCCGGAGCCAAGCCCCAGCATTTT. It encodes CASSLEAGAKPQHF. Filled out from reference TRBV7-3 and TRBJ1-5, the complete variable domain reads GAGVSQTPSNKVTEKGKYVELRCDPISGHTALYWYRQSLGQGPEFLIYFQGTGAADDSGLPNDRFFAVRPEGSVSTLKIQRTERGDSAVYLCASSLEAGAKPQHFGDGTRLSIL.

The gene calls are TRBV5-1 and TRBJ2-1, with 7 bases matching TRBD2. The V gene's germline CDR1 is SGHRS and CDR2 YFSETQ. Germline trimming cut 0 bases from V and 5 bases from J; bases unmatched to any gene: 5. The CDR3 runs 15 residues. The CDR3: CASSLEPSGHNEQFF. The CDR3 DNA reads as TGCGCCAGCAGCTTGGAGCCTAGCGGCCACAATGAGCAGTTCTTC.

The chain links TRBV3-1 (or the pseudogene TRBV3-2) to TRBJ2-1; TRBD1 matches at 7 bases. With V trimmed by 4 bases and J by 5 bases, 8 bases remained unmatched. The CDR3 sequence is 15 residues long. Germline CDR1 is LGHDT and CDR2 is YNNKEL (reference sequence). CDR3 in amino acids: CASSPRGTENNEQFF. DNA for the CDR3: TGTGCCAGCAGCCCGAGGGGGACAGAAAACAATGAGCAGTTCTTC.

This clone occurred once. The chain employs TRBV28 and TRBJ2-7, with D perhaps assigned TRBD1 or TRBD2 (5 bases each). V shed 2 bases and J shed 7 bases, with 12 bases lying between them. Germline V gene lookup returns CDR1 MDHEN and CDR2 SYDVKM. This CDR3 spans 13 amino acids. The CDR3 loop reads CASSLNEGWEQYF. The CDR3 DNA reads as TGTGCCAGCAGTTTAAATGAGGGGTGGGAGCAGTACTTC.

The chain combines TRBV3-1 (or the pseudogene TRBV3-2) with TRBJ1-2; 12 nucleotides agree with TRBD1. The CDR3 is 16 amino acids. V shed 4 bases and J 8 bases; nucleotides not matched to a gene: 11. CDR1 and CDR2 from the germline V gene are LGHDT and YNNKEL (reference sequence). The CDR3 is CASSRSTGTGGQGYTF. As DNA, the CDR3 is TGTGCCAGCAGCCGGTCCACCGGGACAGGGGGCCAGGGCTACACCTTC.

J is TRBJ2-1 and V is TRBV7-9; 12 bases fit TRBD1. CDR3 length equals 17 residues. With 5 bases clipped from V and 8 bases from J, the junction kept 13 bases outside the gene matches. Germline V lookup: CDR1 SEHNR, CDR2 FQNEAQ (reference sequence). CDR3 protein: CASSRNYRDRGHDEQFF. CDR3 coding DNA: TGTGCCAGCAGCCGGAACTACCGGGACAGGGGGCACGATGAGCAGTTCTTC.